This is a list of T cell receptor beta chains from one sample in a study of cytomegalovirus exposure and HLA in healthy donors. The protocol was immunoSEQ multiplex PCR, while the TCRdb copy is restricted to in-frame clones and leaves out a portion. Altogether some 180,000 clones are present, roughly 10% being singletons, with the ten largest covering 1% to 1.5%. Material: PBMCs. The receptors stem from a woman under 40 in good health and CMV-seropositive. The CDR3 runs from the conserved cysteine through the conserved F or W. A D gene is named only where the DNA matches it firmly. A row's size may be missing; if present it is once, few, many or a size class.

D gene,J gene,clone size,V gene,CDR3 DNA,CDR3 protein
-,TRBJ2-1,few,TRBV4-2,TGTGCCAGCAGCCAAGGCGGGAAGGGCAATGAGCAGTTCTTC,CASSQGGKGNEQFF
TRBD1,TRBJ1-2,few,TRBV5-4,TGTGCCAGCAGCTTGCGCGGGACAGGATCCTTCGGCTATGGCTACACCTTC,CASSLRGTGSFGYGYTF
TRBD1,TRBJ1-2,-,TRBV19,TGTGCCAGTAGTATCGCCCGGGACAGGGCACGGAGCTACACCTTC,CASSIARDRARSYTF
TRBD1,TRBJ1-2,few,TRBV6-5,TGTGCCAGCAGTTACGTCGGGACAGTACTCAACTATGGCTACACCTTC,CASSYVGTVLNYGYTF
-,TRBJ1-3,-,TRBV19,TGTGCCAGTAGTATGACAGGAAACACCATATATTTT,CASSMTGNTIYF
-,TRBJ2-1,-,TRBV2,TGTGCCAGCACCTGGAGGATGGAGAATGAGCAGTTCTTC,CASTWRMENEQFF
-,TRBJ1-1,few,TRBV7-9,TGTGCCAGCAGCTTTGGCAGGGGCACTGAAGCTTTCTTT,CASSFGRGTEAFF
-,TRBJ1-1,-,TRBV5-1,TGCGCCAGCAGCCCACGGACAGATGGGAACACTGAAGCTTTCTTT,CASSPRTDGNTEAFF
-,TRBJ2-7,few,TRBV27,TGTGCCAGCAGTTCCCTGACACCCCACGAGCAGTACTTC,CASSSLTPHEQYF
TRBD2,TRBJ2-7,-,TRBV7-8,TGTGCCAGCAGCTACCCCCGAGGTAGCGGGACCACCTACGAGCAGTACTTC,CASSYPRGSGTTYEQYF
-,TRBJ2-7,-,TRBV6-1,TGTGCCAGCAGTGAGAAGGGGAATTCTTACCCCTACTACGAGCAGTACTTC,CASSEKGNSYPYYEQYF
-,TRBJ1-3,-,TRBV27,TGTGCCAGCAGCCCATCCCGGGGAAACACCATATATTTT,CASSPSRGNTIYF
TRBD2,TRBJ2-3,-,TRBV4-1,TGCGCCAGCAGCCAACTGGGACTAGCAGTCCGCACAGATACGCAGTATTTT,CASSQLGLAVRTDTQYF
-,TRBJ1-4,few,TRBV5-6,TGTGCCAGCAGCTTGGTAGAAACTAATGAAAAACTGTTTTTT,CASSLVETNEKLFF
TRBD2,TRBJ2-7,-,TRBV11-2,TGTGCCAGCAGCTTAGAGGCTAGCGGGGCCGAGCAGTACTTC,CASSLEASGAEQYF
TRBD2,TRBJ2-3,-,TRBV5-1,TGCGCCAGCAGCTGGACTAGCGGGACTCGCACAGATACGCAGTATTTT,CASSWTSGTRTDTQYF
TRBD1,TRBJ2-6,few,TRBV11-2,TGTGCCAGCAGCAAATTTGGGACAGGGAACTCTGGGGCCAACGTCCTGACTTTC,CASSKFGTGNSGANVLTF
TRBD2,TRBJ2-5,-,TRBV5-1,TGCGCCAGCAGCAGAAGCGGGACGGGAGAGACCCAGTACTTC,CASSRSGTGETQYF
TRBD2,TRBJ2-7,few,TRBV5-6,TGTGCCAGCAGCCGTCCGGGACTAGGCTACGAGCAGTACTTC,CASSRPGLGYEQYF
-,TRBJ1-2,few,TRBV9,TGTGCCAGCAGCGTAGGTAACAGCAACTATGGCTACACCTTC,CASSVGNSNYGYTF
-,TRBJ2-3,few,TRBV30,TGTGCCTGGAGTGTACTAGGGCTCGGCACAGATACGCAGTATTTT,CAWSVLGLGTDTQYF
TRBD1,TRBJ1-2,few,TRBV5-1,TGCGCCAGCAGCCCCGGGACAGCCTCTAACTATGGCTACACCTTC,CASSPGTASNYGYTF
-,TRBJ2-7,few,TRBV10-2,TGCGCCAGCAGTGACCGGGACGGGGGCCGGGACAGACCCTACGAGCAGTACTTC,CASSDRDGGRDRPYEQYF
TRBD1,TRBJ1-1,few,TRBV5-1,TGCGCCAGCAGCTTGACCGGGACAGCGTACAACCCTGAAGCTTTCTTT,CASSLTGTAYNPEAFF
-,TRBJ2-1,-,TRBV5-1,TGCGCCAGCAGCTTGCCCTCCTCAGGGTTGAATGAGCAGTTCTTC,CASSLPSSGLNEQFF
TRBD2,TRBJ2-2,-,TRBV11-2,TGTGCCAGCAGCTTAGATTTAGCGGGAGGGCCCGGGGAGCTGTTTTTT,CASSLDLAGGPGELFF
-,TRBJ1-2,few,TRBV2,TGTGCCAGCAGTGTGTCGACAGTTTATGGCTACACCTTC,CASSVSTVYGYTF
-,TRBJ2-3,few,TRBV19,TGTGCCAGTACCCCGCGTCCTAGCACAGATACGCAGTATTTT,CASTPRPSTDTQYF
-,TRBJ2-3,-,TRBV4-1,TGCGCCAGCAGCCATGAGTCAACGGGGAGCACAGATACGCAGTATTTT,CASSHESTGSTDTQYF
-,TRBJ1-4,-,TRBV7-9,TGTGCCAGCAGCCCTCGGGGGGGACCGGTCGCTAATGAAAAACTGTTTTTT,CASSPRGGPVANEKLFF
TRBD1,TRBJ1-1,few,TRBV2,TGTGCCAGCAATAGACAGGGGCGGACTGAAGCTTTCTTT,CASNRQGRTEAFF
-,TRBJ1-1,-,TRBV19,TGTGCCAGTAGTATTTGGACAGAAGCTTTCTTT,CASSIWTEAFF
-,TRBJ1-1,few,TRBV27,TGTGCCAGCAGTTTGAACAGGAGAGGTGAAGCTTTCTTT,CASSLNRRGEAFF
-,TRBJ2-1,-,TRBV19,TGTGCCAGTAGTATAGGCGGGGAGCAGTTCTTC,CASSIGGEQFF